This entry concerns a single T cell receptor beta chain. The antigen remains unidentified. Researchers grouped second doses given at about 4 or about 12 weeks into one pool. Sequencing was performed with immunoSEQ multiplex PCR; in TCRdb, only in-frame clones are kept and a portion is missing. The sample comprises about 72,000 clones, 89% of which are singletons, and more than 25% rests with the top ten. The CDR3 covers 13 residues. The germline V gene encodes CDR1 DFQATT and CDR2 SNEGSKA (reference sequence). V gave up 3 bases and J gave up 7 bases, with 12 bases separating them. These data belong to a study of T cell responses to AZD1222 COVID-19 vaccine. General observations from the study: In all cases, repertoires were sampled only after the peak T cell response. Reports say nearly half of spike-specific TCRs go after unmutated variant regions. Most donors were white British, females outnumbered males, and clonal diversity was possibly underestimated.

The chain couples TRBV20-1 to TRBJ1-4; no reliable D call. The sample consisted of peripheral blood, taken 28 days after the second AZD1222 dose. The source of this sequence is an adult who received the AZD1222 COVID-19 vaccine. The CDR3 sequence is CSASPPGTEKLFF. The CDR3 nucleotides read TGCAGTGCTAGTCCCCCAGGAACTGAAAAACTGTTTTTT.